A selection of T cell receptor beta chains follows, all from one sample in a study of identifying expanded T cells in peripheral blood. The method was immunoSEQ multiplex PCR; TCRdb's version includes in-frame clones alone and lacks a portion of them. The table includes under 90,000 clones, 89% detected once. Material: blood. These receptors all stem from a person aged 18 to 75 in good health. Both conserved end residues are part of each CDR3. A D gene is named only where the DNA matches it firmly. A clone size is listed for some rows: how often the clone was seen (once, few, many), or a class if it is expanded.

TRBJ1-4 few TRBV6-1 NA TGTGCCAGCACAGGGTGGGATGAAAAACTGTTTTTT CASTGWDEKLFF
TRBJ2-2 NA TRBV4-3 NA TGCGCCAGCAGCCAAGGGGACCAGAACACCGGGGAGCTGTTTTTT CASSQGDQNTGELFF
TRBJ2-7 few TRBV5-4 NA TGTGCCAGCAGCGCGAGCTCCTACGAGCAGTACTTC CASSASSYEQYF
TRBJ2-5 few TRBV5-4 TRBD2 TGTGCCAGCAGCTCGGGACTAGCGGTCCAAGAGACCCAGTACTTC CASSSGLAVQETQYF
TRBJ2-7 NA TRBV7-2 NA TGTGCCAGCAGCTTAGTCGTCAGCTCCTACGAGCAGTACTTC CASSLVVSSYEQYF
TRBJ2-5 NA TRBV2 NA TGTGCCAGCGGTGGCAGGGGACCCGGAGAGACCCAGTACTTC CASGGRGPGETQYF
TRBJ2-3 NA TRBV7-2 NA TGTGCCAGCAGCTTATGGGGGAGACCCCCAGATACGCAGTATTTT CASSLWGRPPDTQYF
TRBJ1-2 once TRBV5-4 NA TGTGCCAGCAGTACCAGGGTCTATGCTAATGGCTACACCTTC CASSTRVYANGYTF
TRBJ2-5 NA TRBV5-4 TRBD1 TGTGCCAGCAGAGATTCAGGGGGCCTCGAGACCCAGTACTTC CASRDSGGLETQYF
TRBJ1-6 NA TRBV27 NA TGTGCCAGCAGTTCGACTCCCCAGCCGGGACACCTAGAGAGTTCACCCCTCCACTTT CASSSTPQPGHLESSPLHF
TRBJ2-7 NA TRBV6-1 TRBD2 TGTGCCAGCAGTGAAGAGGGGATGGGAGGGTTTGACGAGCAGTACTTC CASSEEGMGGFDEQYF
TRBJ2-7 NA TRBV28 TRBD2 TGTGCCAGCAGTCAGTACAGGGGGACGACTAGCGGGAGGGCGTACTTC CASSQYRGTTSGRAYF
TRBJ2-7 NA TRBV9 NA TGTGCCAGCAGCGTATCAGGGACATACGACGAGCAGTACTTC CASSVSGTYDEQYF
TRBJ2-7 NA TRBV5-5 NA TGTGCCAGCAGCGCCCGGGATATTATTTACGAGCAGTACTTC CASSARDIIYEQYF
TRBJ2-3 NA TRBV19 NA TGTGCCAGTAGTACCCCTAGCAGTGCTTATACGCAGTATTTT CASSTPSSAYTQYF
TRBJ1-1 NA TRBV7-6 NA TGTGCCAGCAGCATTAAGGGGGGCACTGAAGCTTTCTTT CASSIKGGTEAFF
TRBJ1-1 NA TRBV27 NA TGTGCCAGCAGTGGTCCCGGGGGGATGAACACTGAAGCTTTCTTT CASSGPGGMNTEAFF
TRBJ1-5 NA TRBV6-5 NA TGTGCCAGCAGCCCGCCCGGGCAGCCCCAGCATTTT CASSPPGQPQHF
TRBJ2-7 NA TRBV5-6 NA TGTGCCAGCAGCCCAACGGACCCCATGAGACCCTACGAGCAGTACTTC CASSPTDPMRPYEQYF
TRBJ1-6 NA TRBV29-1 NA TGCAGCGTTGAGGACAGCGGCTCTCACAATTCACCCCTCCACTTT CSVEDSGSHNSPLHF
TRBJ2-3 once TRBV9 TRBD2 TGTGCCAGCAGCGTAGCAGCGGGAGTGGAAACAGATACGCAGTATTTT CASSVAAGVETDTQYF
TRBJ1-2 few TRBV29-1 NA TGCAGCGTTGTAGGGTCGGGCAGGGTGGGACCTGGGGACACCTTC CSVVGSGRVGPGDTF
TRBJ2-3 NA TRBV7-9 NA TGTGCCAGCAGCGGTAACACAGATACGCAGTATTTT CASSGNTDTQYF
TRBJ1-1 NA TRBV6-6 NA TGTGCCAGCACCGACGGGGGACGAGCTTTCTTT CASTDGGRAFF
TRBJ1-3 NA TRBV30 NA TGTGCCTGGACCGCGGGTCTTGGAAACACCATATATTTT CAWTAGLGNTIYF
TRBJ2-3 NA TRBV10-3 TRBD2 TGTGCCATCAGGCCCGACGCGGGGGGCACCGATACGCAGTATTTT CAIRPDAGGTDTQYF
TRBJ2-5 NA TRBV6-5 NA TGTGCCAGCAGACCCGGGGCTGAAGAGACCCAGTACTTC CASRPGAEETQYF
TRBJ1-2 NA TRBV5-4 NA TGTGCCAGCAGCCAGGGAAGCCAGGGGTTAAGGGATGGCTACACCTTC CASSQGSQGLRDGYTF
TRBJ1-1 NA TRBV5-4 NA TGTGCCAGCAGCTCGTCGATGGGGAGGGAGGAAGCTTTCTTT CASSSSMGREEAFF
TRBJ1-1 NA TRBV9 NA TGTGCCAGCAGCGCCAAGAACACGAACACTGAAGCTTTCTTT CASSAKNTNTEAFF
TRBJ2-1 NA TRBV11-2 NA TGTGCCAGCAGCTACCGACTCCCGGTTGGTGGTGAGCAGTTCTTC CASSYRLPVGGEQFF
TRBJ2-7 NA TRBV28 NA TGTGCCAGCAGTGATACCTACGAGCAGTACTTC CASSDTYEQYF
TRBJ2-7 once TRBV5-1 TRBD1 TGCGCCAGCAGCACAGGGACAGGGAGGTACGAGCAGTACTTC CASSTGTGRYEQYF
TRBJ1-1 NA TRBV29-1 TRBD1 TGCAGCGTCGCAGGGGGGGGTTCGAACACTGAAGCTTTCTTT CSVAGGGSNTEAFF
TRBJ1-4 NA TRBV30 TRBD1 TGTGCCTGGAGTCCAGGGGGCAATTTGGAAAAACTGTTTTTT CAWSPGGNLEKLFF
TRBJ1-1 NA TRBV4-1 NA TGCGCCAGCAGCCAAGTGGGGGCAGGGACGCGGCGGAACACTGAAGCTTTCTTT CASSQVGAGTRRNTEAFF
TRBJ1-1 NA TRBV30 NA TGTGCCTGGATTACCTCGGGGAACACTGAAGCTTTCTTT CAWITSGNTEAFF
TRBJ1-2 few TRBV28 NA TGTGCCAGCAGTTTCCCAGGCCTGGATAACTATGGCTACACCTTC CASSFPGLDNYGYTF
TRBJ2-3 NA TRBV7-8 TRBD2 TGTGCCAGCAGCTTGCGACTAGCGGGGGGACGAGATACGCAGTATTTT CASSLRLAGGRDTQYF
TRBJ2-1 NA TRBV10-3 NA TGTGCCATCAGTGAGTCGATGGCGGGGAGCTCCTACAATGAGCAGTTCTTC CAISESMAGSSYNEQFF
TRBJ1-4 NA TRBV2 NA TGTGCCAGCAGTGAAGCGCATGGGGTGGCTAATGAAAAACTGTTTTTT CASSEAHGVANEKLFF
TRBJ2-1 NA TRBV7-9 TRBD2 TGTGCCAGCAGTTCAGGACTAGCGGGACTTAATGAGCAGTTCTTC CASSSGLAGLNEQFF
TRBJ2-1 NA TRBV7-8 NA TGTGCCAGCAGCCCAAAAGCCAGCGGGCGCGTCTACAATGAGCAGTTCTTC CASSPKASGRVYNEQFF
TRBJ2-7 NA TRBV18 NA TGTGCCAGCTCACAACGACGGGCCCCCGAGCAGTACTTC CASSQRRAPEQYF
TRBJ2-3 NA TRBV7-3 NA TGTGCCAGCAGCTTAAGCGGGAGCACAGATACGCAGTATTTT CASSLSGSTDTQYF
TRBJ1-2 NA TRBV5-1 NA TGCGCCAGCAGCTTGCTTGGTATGGGGGGAGACGGCTACACCTTC CASSLLGMGGDGYTF
TRBJ1-2 NA TRBV6-5 NA TGTGCCAGCAGTAATCGAGTCTCTGATGGCTACACCTTC CASSNRVSDGYTF
TRBJ1-4 NA TRBV6-6 TRBD1 TGTGCCAGCAGTTACTCTGACAGGGGTAATGAAAAACTGTTTTTT CASSYSDRGNEKLFF
TRBJ2-7 NA TRBV2 NA TGTGCCAGCGGGCTTGGTCCCTACTACGAGCAGTACTTC CASGLGPYYEQYF
TRBJ1-3 NA TRBV6-4 NA TGTGCCAGCAGTGACTCGTGGGGGCTTGGAAACACCATATATTTT CASSDSWGLGNTIYF
TRBJ2-6 NA TRBV6-6 NA TGTGCCAGCAGTTCCGTCGGGACTGGGGCCAACGTCCTGACTTTC CASSSVGTGANVLTF
TRBJ1-3 NA TRBV4-1 NA TGCGCCAGCAGCCCAGGGGTTTGGGGAAACACCATATATTTT CASSPGVWGNTIYF
TRBJ1-2 NA TRBV9 TRBD1 TGTGCCAGCAGCCAGGCCCCCGACAGGGTGGGTGGCTACACCTTC CASSQAPDRVGGYTF
TRBJ1-2 NA TRBV13 NA TGTGCCAGCAGCTTAGGGCGGGGAAGGGTGGATGGCTACACCTTC CASSLGRGRVDGYTF
TRBJ1-2 few TRBV10-3 NA TGTGCCATCAGCCCCCAGGTCGGGGCCTATGGCTACACCTTC CAISPQVGAYGYTF